This TCR beta chain stems from a study of post-analysis software for immune sequencing data (dated by TCRdb to between 2015 and 2017). In terms of the full investigation: The recorded disease courses included relapsing-remitting, secondary progressive and progressive-relapsing multiple sclerosis, and some patients had no subtype annotation. A subset of samples was prepared in parallel using single-end sample barcoding, then pooled and co-amplified after Illumina adapter ligation. Patient repertoires were compared against roughly 12 previously published healthy control repertoires from donors aged about 6 to 27 years. Paper-wide results and their limitations: Normalized Chao1 diversity was significantly lower in multiple sclerosis patients than controls, suggesting substantial peripheral T-cell clonal expansion. Strong co-clustering of samples prepared in the same batch was shown by direct clustering with F measure, prompting a batch-effect correction. Significantly higher frequencies in patients than in controls were found for about five TRBV segments, including TRBV5-6, TRBV5-1 and TRBV20-1. The control group was slightly older than the multiple sclerosis patient group.

The library was generated by PCR. The sample was run on an Illumina HiSeq 2500. Unique molecular identifiers were incorporated into TCR beta cDNA libraries to reduce PCR and sequencing biases. Every 1 to 10 million input T cells yielded approximately 500,000 cDNA molecules, meaning each molecule approximated one T cell. Patient libraries were prepared and sequenced with the same protocol used for the earlier healthy control dataset. Within a given batch, samples were prepared together, multiplexed and sequenced on the same HiSeq lane. The original pipeline was this. Raw barcoded reads were processed with MIGEC, and single-read molecular identifier groups were discarded before consensus assembly and CDR3 extraction. Clonotype tables were post-analysed with VDJtools, normalizing diversity by down-sampling all datasets to the smallest sample size. Repertoire overlap clustering matched CDR3 amino acid but not nucleotide sequences to correct batch-related cross-sample contamination. TCRdb trimmed public reads at Q25 via fastp, called clones via MiXCR and kept in-frame beta chains. A single entry per CDR3 protein holds the most common genes and DNA from its merged rows. In this record, the V and J calls reflect TCRdb's handling and not the investigators' own analysis. This sample gives approximately 440,000 distinct CDR3 sequences in total; under 55% of them show up just once. About an eighth of the sample is held by the ten biggest clonotypes.

To demonstrate the VDJtools post-analysis software, TCR beta repertoires were profiled from the peripheral blood of about 13 young patients with multiple sclerosis. The patients with multiple sclerosis were children and adolescents between about 6 and 16 years of age. The CDR3 sequence holds 13 residues, the cysteine and phenylalanine included. Only the CDR3 DNA stays, 39 bases, in frame from base 1. Sequences PRHDT (CDR1) and FYEKMQ (CDR2) are obtained from the germline V gene (reference sequence). Of note for this clonotype: The antigen this receptor binds is unknown. No base quality values were provided; no much bigger clone lies one nucleotide off.

The receptor was isolated from a girl aged 10-17 years with multiple sclerosis. The receptor chain draws on TRBV13 and TRBJ2-5, with no reliable assignment of the D segment. The J call may be mistaken, given a closer DNA end match to TRBJ2-7. Sequencing used blood. The CDR3 corresponds to CASSLESEDEQYF. The DNA sequence is as follows: TGTGCCAGCAGCTTAGAGAGCGAGGACGAGCAGTACTTC.